This T cell receptor beta chain was retrieved from a study of regulatory T cells in long-lasting Graves disease. Arm-PCR of CDR3 regions and iRepertoire HTBI primers were the basis on which TCR beta libraries were built. TCRdb reprocessed the multiplex PCR reads via MiXCR and lists one record per CDR3 protein. Counted here are almost 450,000 distinct CDR3 sequences, 15% to 20% occurring once; the ten biggest clones make up roughly a tenth. Time point specified: newly diagnosed GD, antithyroid drugs for less than 3 months. With RNA extracted from PBMCs as input, the TCR library was made. CDR1 DFQATT and CDR2 SNEGSKA come from the germline V gene (reference sequence). The CDR3 runs to 11 residues. V lost 7 bases and J lost 7, with 14 bases in between. The same sample was also studied in work on T cells in Graves' hyperthyroidism and ophthalmopathy.

The sequences come from peripheral blood mononuclear cells (PBMCs), collected at new diagnosis, from a patient treated with antithyroid drugs. The chain couples TRBV20-1 to TRBJ2-7; tentatively, D is TRBD2 (6 bases). The sequence was obtained from a woman under 40 with Graves disease. The CDR3 loop reads CSVAGSGEQYF. The CDR3 DNA follows: TGCAGTGTGGCGGGATCGGGGGAGCAGTACTTC.